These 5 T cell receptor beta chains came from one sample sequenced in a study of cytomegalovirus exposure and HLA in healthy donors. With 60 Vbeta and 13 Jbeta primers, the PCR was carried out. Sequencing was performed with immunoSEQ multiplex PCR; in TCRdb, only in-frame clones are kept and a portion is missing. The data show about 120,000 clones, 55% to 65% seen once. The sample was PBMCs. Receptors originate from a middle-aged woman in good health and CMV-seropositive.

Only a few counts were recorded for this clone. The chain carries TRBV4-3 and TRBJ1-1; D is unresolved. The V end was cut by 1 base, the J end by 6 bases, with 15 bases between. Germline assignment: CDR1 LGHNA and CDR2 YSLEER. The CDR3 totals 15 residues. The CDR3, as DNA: TGCGCCAGCAGCCAAGTTTTCGCCAGTGCTTCTGAAGCTTTCTTT. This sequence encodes CASSQVFASASEAFF.

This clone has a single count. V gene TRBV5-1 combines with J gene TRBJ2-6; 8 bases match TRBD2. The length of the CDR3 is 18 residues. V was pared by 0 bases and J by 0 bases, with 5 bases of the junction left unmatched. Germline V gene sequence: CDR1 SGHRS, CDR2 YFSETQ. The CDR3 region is CASSLVSGDLSGANVLTF. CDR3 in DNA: TGCGCCAGCAGCTTGGTTAGCGGGGACCTCTCTGGGGCCAACGTCCTGACTTTC.

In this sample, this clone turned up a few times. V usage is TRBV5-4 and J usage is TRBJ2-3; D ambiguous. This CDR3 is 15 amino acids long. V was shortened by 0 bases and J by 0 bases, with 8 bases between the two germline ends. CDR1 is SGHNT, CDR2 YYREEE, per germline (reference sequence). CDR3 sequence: CASSLDTTSTDTQYF. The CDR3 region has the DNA TGTGCCAGCAGCTTGGATACTACTAGCACAGATACGCAGTATTTT.

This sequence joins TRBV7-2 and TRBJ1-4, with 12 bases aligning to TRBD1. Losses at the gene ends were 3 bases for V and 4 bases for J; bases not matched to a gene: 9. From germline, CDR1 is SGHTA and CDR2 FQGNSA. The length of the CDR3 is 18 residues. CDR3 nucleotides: TGTGCCAGCAGCTTCGGAAGGGGACAGGGGGCCATTAATGAAAAACTGTTTTTT. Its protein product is CASSFGRGQGAINEKLFF.

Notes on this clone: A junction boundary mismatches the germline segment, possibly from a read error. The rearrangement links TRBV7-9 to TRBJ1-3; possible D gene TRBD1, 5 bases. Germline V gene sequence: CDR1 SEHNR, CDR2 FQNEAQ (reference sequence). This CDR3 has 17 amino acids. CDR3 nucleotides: TGTTCCAGCAGCCTCGGGGAGGGGTCCTCCTCTGGAAACACCATATATTTT. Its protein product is CSSSLGEGSSSGNTIYF.